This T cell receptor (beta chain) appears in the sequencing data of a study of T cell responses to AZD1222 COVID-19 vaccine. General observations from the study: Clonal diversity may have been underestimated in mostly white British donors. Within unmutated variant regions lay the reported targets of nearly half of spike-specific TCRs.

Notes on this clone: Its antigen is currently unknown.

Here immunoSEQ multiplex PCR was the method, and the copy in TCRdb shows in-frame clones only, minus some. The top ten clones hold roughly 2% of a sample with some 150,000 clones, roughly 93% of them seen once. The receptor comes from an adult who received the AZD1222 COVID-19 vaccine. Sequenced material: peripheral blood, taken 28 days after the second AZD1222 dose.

CDR3 nucleotide sequence: TGTGCCACCAGTTTTGGGCAAATCCAAGAGACCCAGTACTTC. Translation gives CATSFGQIQETQYF. The V and J genes are TRBV15 and TRBJ2-5; D is unclear. Trimming pared 6 bases from V and 1 base from J, leaving 12 bases between. The CDR3 loop spans 14 amino acids. The germline gives CDR1 LNHNV, CDR2 YYDKDF (reference sequence).